This passage covers 30 T cell receptor beta chains from one sample sequenced in a study of T cells in Graves' hyperthyroidism and ophthalmopathy. The TCR beta CDR3 regions underwent amplification using RNA transcripts as the source. With the HTBI primer set, the TCR CDR3 went through a first round of RT-PCR. From the multiplex PCR reads, TCRdb called clonotypes with MiXCR, one entry per CDR3 protein. The sample carries about 360,000 distinct CDR3 sequences, less than 15% recorded once. The sample was blood. These receptors all stem from a woman between 18 and 29 years old with Graves' hyperthyroidism.

Regarding this clonotype: It is unclear where the CDR3 begins or ends on the DNA, so no DNA is shown, and the CDR3 is as TCRdb lists it. This chain connects TRBV7-2 to TRBJ2-5; the table's D gene call, TRBD2, was not cross checked with the DNA. The CDR3 totals 22 residues, both ends included. Per the germline V gene, CDR1 is SGHTA and CDR2 is FQGNSA. The CDR3 sequence: CASSFYICSYLPLAGGVETQYF.

This clonotype was observed at least ten times. V usage is TRBV12-3 or TRBV12-4 and J usage is TRBJ1-3; D gene uncertain. CDR3 size: 16 residues. Trimming took 1 base from V and 0 from J, leaving 10 bases between them. The DNA for the CDR3 is TGTGCCAGCAGTTTAGGACACCTAAACTCTGGAAACACCATATATTTT. This gives the protein CASSLGHLNSGNTIYF.

This clonotype has a handful of counts. This chain connects TRBV7-2 to TRBJ2-2; D is uncertain. From germline, CDR1 is SGHTA and CDR2 FQGNSA. CDR3 length equals 16 residues. The germline V and J ends were trimmed by 2 bases and 3 bases, with 13 bases remaining between them. For the CDR3, the DNA is TGTGCCAGCAGCTTAAAAGGGTTAAGTGACACCGGGGAGCTGTTTTTT. Its protein is CASSLKGLSDTGELFF.

Many counts were recorded for this clonotype. The chain links TRBV3-1 to TRBJ2-5; D remains ambiguous. The V gene's germline CDR1 is LGHDT and CDR2 YNNKEL (reference sequence). CDR3 size: 11 residues. The germline V and J ends were trimmed by 6 bases and 2 bases, with 4 bases remaining between them. DNA of the CDR3: TGTGCCAGCAGTATGCAAGAGACCCAGTACTTC. This translates into CASSMQETQYF.

At least ten counts were recorded for this clonotype. The V call is TRBV10-3, the J call TRBJ2-7; perhaps TRBD2 as D (5 bases). The CDR3 runs to 12 residues. Germline-derived CDR1 and CDR2 are ENHRY and SYGVKD. Trimming stripped 4 bases from V and 3 bases from J, with 7 bases between. The CDR3 reads CAISVEGYEQYF. The CDR3 DNA reads as TGTGCCATCAGTGTCGAGGGCTACGAGCAGTACTTC.

Details on this clonotype: The junction differs from germline at one of its ends, possibly a read error. V is TRBV20-1 and J is TRBJ1-5; maybe TRBD1 (5 bases). This CDR3 is 11 amino acids long. Germline V CDR1 and CDR2: DFQATT, SNEGSKA (reference sequence). The CDR3 nucleotides read TGCAGTGCTGGGGCAGGAGGCAGGGTGTATTTT. This encodes CSAGAGGRVYF.

This clonotype was seen many times. This chain uses TRBV18 with TRBJ2-7; a possible D gene is TRBD2 (5 bases). The CDR3 covers 13 residues. CDR1 and CDR2 (germline): KGHSH, LQKENI. Trimming pared 3 bases from V and 2 bases from J, leaving 8 bases between. CDR3 amino acids: CASSPPGAYEQYF. CDR3 bases: TGTGCCAGCTCACCTCCCGGGGCCTACGAGCAGTACTTC.

V gene TRBV12-3 or TRBV12-4 combines with J gene TRBJ2-3; possibly TRBD2 for D (6 bases). The CDR3 consists of 14 residues. V lost 6 bases to trimming and J lost 4 bases, with 14 bases between them. The CDR3 nucleotides are TGTGCCAGCAGCCCGGACGGGGGACCAGATACGCAGTATTTT. Protein product: CASSPDGGPDTQYF.

The chain links TRBV25-1 to TRBJ2-5; D is unclear. Trimming took off 4 bases at V and 2 bases at J, with 14 bases between the two ends. The CDR3 runs 15 residues. The germline V gene encodes CDR1 MGHDK and CDR2 SYGVNS. The CDR3 protein is CASSVPRWRQETQYF. The CDR3 bases are TGTGCCAGCAGTGTACCCAGGTGGCGACAAGAGACCCAGTACTTC.

This clonotype was seen a single time. The junction differs from germline at one of its ends, possibly a read error. The chain links TRBV7-9 to TRBJ2-3; 11 positions match TRBD2. CDR1 is SEHNR and CDR2 is FQNEAQ in the germline V gene (reference sequence). The CDR3 is 16 amino acids. CDR3 amino acids: CASSATSGGGTDTQYF. CDR3 DNA sequence: TGCGCCAGCAGCGCAACTAGCGGGGGCGGAACAGATACGCAGTATTTT.

This clonotype was observed at least ten times. CDR3 nucleotides: TGTGCCAGCAGCGCGAGCGGGATGTCCTACGAGCAGTACTTC. Translating it yields CASSASGMSYEQYF. The rearrangement uses TRBV7-2 and TRBJ2-7; 7 positions agree with TRBD2. The V gene's germline CDR1 is SGHTA and CDR2 FQGNSA. Unmatched junction bases numbered 5, after V lost 5 bases and J lost 1 base. CDR3 length equals 14 residues.

This clonotype was found many times. The chain combines TRBV7-9 with TRBJ2-5; a weak D match, TRBD2 (5 bases). The ends were cut back, 5 bases at V and 9 bases at J, with 16 bases in the middle. The CDR3 is 13 amino acids. Germline loops: CDR1 SEHNR, CDR2 FQNEAQ (reference sequence). The CDR3 is CASSGGPVVAQYF. In nucleotides, the CDR3 is TGTGCCAGCAGCGGAGGTCCGGTTGTGGCCCAGTACTTC.

The chain has TRBV24-1 and TRBJ2-1; D may correspond to TRBD1 or TRBD2 (6 bases each). The CDR3 spans 15 residues. V was clipped by 6 bases and J by 8 bases, with 19 bases between them. Looked up from germline, CDR1 is KGHDR and CDR2 is SFDVKD. CDR3 nucleotides: TGTGCCACCAGTAATCCCGCCGGGGGCAGGTATGAGCAGTTCTTC. Translated, it gives CATSNPAGGRYEQFF.

Ten or more counts support this clonotype. The V and J genes are TRBV6-1 and TRBJ1-6; the D is unclear. This CDR3 is 16 amino acids long. V lost 7 bases, J lost 0 bases, and 13 bases lay in between. Germline V gives CDR1 MNHNS, CDR2 SASEGT. The CDR3 nucleotides are TGTGCCAGCACCAAGGACGGCGGCTCCTATAATTCACCCCTCCACTTT. It encodes CASTKDGGSYNSPLHF.

This clonotype was observed many times. The genes are TRBV6-2 or TRBV6-3 and TRBJ1-2, with 8 nucleotides matching TRBD1. This CDR3 has 14 amino acids. With V trimmed by 6 bases and J by 7 bases, 10 bases remained unmatched. Germline V gives CDR1 MNHEY, CDR2 SVGEGT. Written as DNA, the CDR3 is TGTGCCAGCAGCGAACCGGGACAGGTTTTTGGCTACACCTTC. It translates to CASSEPGQVFGYTF.

This clonotype has ten or more counts. The V gene is TRBV6-1, the J gene TRBJ2-7, with 13 nucleotides matching TRBD2. Per germline, CDR1 MNHNS and CDR2 SASEGT. V lost 3 bases and J lost 3; bases outside the gene matches: 8. The CDR3 sequence is 17 residues long. The CDR3 DNA reads TGTGCCAGCAGTGACGAGACTAGCGGGGGGCCATACTACGAGCAGTACTTC. This codes for CASSDETSGGPYYEQYF.

This clonotype was counted at least ten times. The chain uses TRBV12-3 or TRBV12-4 and TRBJ2-3, with no clear D. The ends were cut back, 2 bases at V and 1 base at J, with 10 bases in the middle. CDR3 size: 15 residues. The CDR3 bases are TGTGCCAGCAGTTTAATCGCGGAAGGCACAGATACGCAGTATTTT. This sequence encodes CASSLIAEGTDTQYF.

This clonotype was found a few times. The chain's CDR3 is CASSFAGTGAVTDTQYF. DNA of the CDR3: TGTGCCAGTAGTTTCGCTGGGACAGGGGCGGTCACAGATACGCAGTATTTT. The chain combines TRBV19 with TRBJ2-3; 10 positions agree with TRBD1. CDR3 length: 17 residues. V was pared by 5 bases and J by 2 bases, with 10 bases of the junction left unmatched. The germline V gene has CDR1 LNHDA and CDR2 SQIVND (reference sequence).

This clonotype was counted ten times or more. This chain uses TRBV9 with TRBJ2-3; D tentatively reads TRBD1 or TRBD2 (5 bases each). Trimming shortened V by 2 bases and J by 1 base, and 14 bases separated the two germline ends. The CDR3 is 16 amino acids. Germline loops: CDR1 SGDLS, CDR2 YYNGEE. CDR3 in DNA: TGTGCCAGCAGCGTGAGGGGAAGTCGTCGCACAGATACGCAGTATTTT. This gives the protein CASSVRGSRRTDTQYF.

This chain links TRBV5-1 with TRBJ2-7, with 8 nucleotides matching TRBD2. Germline CDR1 and CDR2: SGHRS and YFSETQ. The CDR3 covers 16 residues. The V segment lost 0 bases and the J segment 2 bases; nucleotides outside the gene matches: 7. CDR3 protein: CASSLVLAGDTYEQYF. The CDR3 DNA is TGCGCCAGCAGCTTGGTCCTAGCGGGCGATACCTACGAGCAGTACTTC.

This clonotype was counted only a few times. As DNA, the CDR3 is TGCAGTGCTAGGGAATTACCCCGGAGCGGGAGGGCAGGGGGAGAGACCCAGTACTTC. Translated: CSARELPRSGRAGGETQYF. The gene calls are TRBV20-1 and TRBJ2-5, with TRBD2 matching 10 bases. Trimming took 3 bases from V and 4 from J; bases not matched to a gene: 20. The germline V gene encodes CDR1 DFQATT and CDR2 SNEGSKA (reference sequence). The CDR3 totals 19 residues.

This clonotype was recorded at least ten times. CDR3 coding DNA: TGTGCCAGCAGCCAGGAGGGACAGGGGAAGACTGAAGCTTTCTTT. It yields the protein CASSQEGQGKTEAFF. The chain joins TRBV6-2 or TRBV6-3 to TRBJ1-1; 10 nucleotides line up with TRBD1. Germline V gene data show CDR1 as MNHEY and CDR2 as SVGEGT. The junction had 9 bases not matched to a gene; V was cut back by 6 bases and J by 5 bases. This CDR3 is built from 15 residues.

The rearrangement links TRBV27 to TRBJ2-1; 9 positions agree with TRBD1. In germline, CDR1 is MNHEY, CDR2 SMNVEV (reference sequence). Losses at the gene ends were 3 bases for V and 1 base for J; bases not matched to a gene: 13. The CDR3 is made up of 19 amino acids. CDR3 in DNA: TGTGCCAGCAGTTTCCTTCCCGGGACAGGGAGAATATCCTACAATGAGCAGTTCTTC. It specifies CASSFLPGTGRISYNEQFF.

This clonotype was seen at least ten times. This chain uses TRBV18 with TRBJ2-1; D is perhaps TRBD1 (6 bases). CDR3 length: 15 amino acids. Trimming cost V 3 bases and J 6 bases, with 15 bases left between them. Germline V CDR1 and CDR2: KGHSH, LQKENI. The CDR3 protein is CASSPNRVSGNEQFF. CDR3 nucleotide sequence: TGTGCCAGCTCACCCAACAGGGTATCCGGCAATGAGCAGTTCTTC.

This rearrangement joins TRBV5-1 to TRBJ2-3; unclear D gene. The CDR3 extends over 14 amino acids. In germline, CDR1 is SGHRS, CDR2 YFSETQ. The V end was cut by 4 bases, the J end by 1 base, with 10 bases between. Here the CDR3 DNA reads TGCGCCAGCAGCCCTTTCCCCGGCACAGATACGCAGTATTTT. This codes for CASSPFPGTDTQYF.

This clonotype was seen at least ten times. The chain uses TRBV27 and TRBJ1-3; TRBD1 is a possible D gene (5 bases). Germline V CDR1 and CDR2: MNHEY, SMNVEV (reference sequence). The CDR3 has 14 amino acids. V was cut by 10 bases and J by 2 bases, with 15 bases left in between. CDR3 DNA sequence: TGTGCCACCTCAACGCTGGGGCCTGGAAACACCATATATTTT. It is translated as CATSTLGPGNTIYF.

This clonotype appeared many times. This chain links TRBV7-2 with TRBJ2-3, with 8 bases fitting TRBD1. V was clipped by 4 bases and J by 2 bases; unmatched bases: 8. This CDR3 is built from 16 residues. Germline V gene lookup returns CDR1 SGHTA and CDR2 FQGNSA. This CDR3 is CASSWTGNVHTDTQYF. CDR3 sequence (DNA): TGTGCCAGCAGCTGGACAGGGAACGTTCACACAGATACGCAGTATTTT.

This clonotype was detected many times. The CDR3 sequence: CSARADSYEQYF. The CDR3 coding sequence is TGCAGTGCTAGGGCGGACTCCTACGAGCAGTACTTC. The chain is built from TRBV20-1 and TRBJ2-7; D unresolved. CDR3 length equals 12 residues. The germline gives CDR1 DFQATT, CDR2 SNEGSKA (reference sequence). V lost 3 bases to trimming and J lost 0 bases, with 6 bases between them.

This clonotype was detected ten times or more. The chain is built from TRBV28 and TRBJ2-3; unclear D gene. The CDR3 sequence is 15 residues long. Trimming stripped 4 bases from V and 2 bases from J, with 13 bases between. The germline V gene has CDR1 MDHEN and CDR2 SYDVKM. As DNA, the CDR3 is TGTGCCAGCAGTTACAGCCACACCAACACAGATACGCAGTATTTT. Its protein product is CASSYSHTNTDTQYF.

This clonotype was recorded many times. This chain links TRBV12-3 or TRBV12-4 with TRBJ2-6; maybe TRBD1 (6 bases). This CDR3 has 15 amino acids. V lost 8 bases, J lost 0 bases, and 11 bases lay in between. Here the CDR3 reads CASADSISGANVLTF. CDR3 coding DNA: TGTGCCAGCGCGGACAGTATCTCTGGGGCCAACGTCCTGACTTTC.